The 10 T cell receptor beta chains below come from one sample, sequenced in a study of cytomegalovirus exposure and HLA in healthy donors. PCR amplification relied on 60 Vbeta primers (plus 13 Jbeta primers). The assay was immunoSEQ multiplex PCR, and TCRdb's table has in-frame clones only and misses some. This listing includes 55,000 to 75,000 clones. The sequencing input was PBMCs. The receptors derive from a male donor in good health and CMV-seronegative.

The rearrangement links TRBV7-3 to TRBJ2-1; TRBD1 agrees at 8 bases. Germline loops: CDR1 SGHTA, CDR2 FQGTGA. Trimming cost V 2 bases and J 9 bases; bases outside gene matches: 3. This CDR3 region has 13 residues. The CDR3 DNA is TGTGCCAGCAGCTTACAGGGGGCGGCTGAGCAGTTCTTC. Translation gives CASSLQGAAEQFF.

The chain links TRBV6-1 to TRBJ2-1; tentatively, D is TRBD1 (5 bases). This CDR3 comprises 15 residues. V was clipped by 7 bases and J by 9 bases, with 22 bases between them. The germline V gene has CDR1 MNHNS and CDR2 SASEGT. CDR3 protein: CASTKARAGRGEQFF. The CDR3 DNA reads TGTGCCAGCACCAAAGCCAGGGCCGGTAGGGGTGAGCAGTTCTTC.

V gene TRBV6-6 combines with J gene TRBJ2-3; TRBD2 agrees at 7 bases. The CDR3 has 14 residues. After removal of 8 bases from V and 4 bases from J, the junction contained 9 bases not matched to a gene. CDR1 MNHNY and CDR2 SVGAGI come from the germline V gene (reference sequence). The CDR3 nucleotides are TGTGCCAGCGGCCTGACTAGCCTCCCAGATACGCAGTATTTT. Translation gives CASGLTSLPDTQYF.

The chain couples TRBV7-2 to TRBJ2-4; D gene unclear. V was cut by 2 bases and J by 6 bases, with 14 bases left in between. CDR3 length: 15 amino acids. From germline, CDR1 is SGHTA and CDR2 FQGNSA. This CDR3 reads CASSLSITRGNIQYF. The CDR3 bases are TGTGCCAGCAGCTTAAGCATAACCAGAGGAAACATTCAGTACTTC.

In DNA form, the CDR3 reads TGTGCCAGCAGTCCTACCGGGACAGCCTATGGCTACACCTTC. It translates to CASSPTGTAYGYTF. This chain links TRBV7-2 with TRBJ1-2, with 7 bases fitting TRBD1. V lost 6 bases and J lost 4; bases outside the gene matches: 8. The CDR3 loop spans 14 amino acids. Germline loops: CDR1 SGHTA, CDR2 FQGNSA.

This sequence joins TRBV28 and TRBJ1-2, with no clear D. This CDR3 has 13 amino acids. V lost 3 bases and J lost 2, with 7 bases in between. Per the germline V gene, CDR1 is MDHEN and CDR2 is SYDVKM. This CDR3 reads CASSLSGNYGYTF. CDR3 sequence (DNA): TGTGCCAGCAGTTTGTCCGGGAACTATGGCTACACCTTC.

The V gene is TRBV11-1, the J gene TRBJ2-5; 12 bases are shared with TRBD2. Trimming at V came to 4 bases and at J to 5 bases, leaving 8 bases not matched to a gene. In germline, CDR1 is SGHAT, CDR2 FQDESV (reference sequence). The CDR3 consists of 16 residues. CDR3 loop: CASSYSSGGAGETQYF. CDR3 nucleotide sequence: TGTGCCAGCAGCTACTCTAGCGGGGGGGCCGGGGAGACCCAGTACTTC.

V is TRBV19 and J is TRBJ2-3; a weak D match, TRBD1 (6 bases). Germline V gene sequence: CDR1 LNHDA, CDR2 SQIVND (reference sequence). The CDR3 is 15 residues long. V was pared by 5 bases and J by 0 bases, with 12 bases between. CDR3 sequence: CASSWGPNSTDTQYF. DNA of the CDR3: TGTGCCAGTAGTTGGGGGCCCAATAGCACAGATACGCAGTATTTT.

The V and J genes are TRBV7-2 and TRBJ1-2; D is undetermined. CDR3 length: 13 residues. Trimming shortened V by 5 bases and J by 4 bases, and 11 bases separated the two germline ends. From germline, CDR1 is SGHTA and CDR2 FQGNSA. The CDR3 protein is CASSQDGLYGYTF. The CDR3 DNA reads TGTGCCAGCAGCCAGGACGGACTCTATGGCTACACCTTC.

CDR3 coding DNA: TGTGCCAGCAGCTTTGGCTTCTCCTACGAGCAGTACTTC. This translates into CASSFGFSYEQYF. The chain links TRBV7-2 to TRBJ2-7; no firm D call. Trimming removed 3 bases at V and 0 bases at J, with 6 bases between. This CDR3 region has 13 residues. Germline CDR1 SGHTA, CDR2 FQGNSA.